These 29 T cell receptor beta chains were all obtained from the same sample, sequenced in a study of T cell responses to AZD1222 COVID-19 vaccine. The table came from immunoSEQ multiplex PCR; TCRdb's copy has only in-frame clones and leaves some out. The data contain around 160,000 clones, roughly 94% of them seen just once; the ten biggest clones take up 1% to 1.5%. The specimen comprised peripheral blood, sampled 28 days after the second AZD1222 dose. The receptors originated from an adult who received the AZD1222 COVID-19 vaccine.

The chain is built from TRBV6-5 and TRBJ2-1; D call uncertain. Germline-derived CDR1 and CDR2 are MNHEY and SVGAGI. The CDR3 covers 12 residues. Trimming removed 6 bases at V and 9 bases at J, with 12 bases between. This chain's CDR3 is CASSRSGIEQFF. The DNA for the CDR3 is TGTGCCAGCAGCCGCTCCGGAATTGAGCAGTTCTTC.

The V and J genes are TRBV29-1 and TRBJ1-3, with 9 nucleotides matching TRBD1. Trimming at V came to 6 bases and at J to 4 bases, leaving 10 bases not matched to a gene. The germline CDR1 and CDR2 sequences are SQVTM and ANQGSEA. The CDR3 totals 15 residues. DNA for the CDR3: TGCAGCGTCACCGGGACAGGGAGGCTCGGAAACACCATATATTTT. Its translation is CSVTGTGRLGNTIYF.

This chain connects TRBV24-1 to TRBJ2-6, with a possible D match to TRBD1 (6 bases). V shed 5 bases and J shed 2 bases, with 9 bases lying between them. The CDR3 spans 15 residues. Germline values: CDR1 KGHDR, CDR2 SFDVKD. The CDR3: CATSVYRAGANVLTF. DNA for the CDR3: TGTGCCACCAGTGTCTACAGGGCTGGGGCCAACGTCCTGACTTTC.

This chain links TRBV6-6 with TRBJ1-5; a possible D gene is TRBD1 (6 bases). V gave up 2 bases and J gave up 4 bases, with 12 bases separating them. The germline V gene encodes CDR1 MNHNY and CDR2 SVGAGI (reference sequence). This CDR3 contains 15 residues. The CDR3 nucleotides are TGTGCCAGCAGTTACGAAACAGGGAGGAATCAGCCCCAGCATTTT. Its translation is CASSYETGRNQPQHF.

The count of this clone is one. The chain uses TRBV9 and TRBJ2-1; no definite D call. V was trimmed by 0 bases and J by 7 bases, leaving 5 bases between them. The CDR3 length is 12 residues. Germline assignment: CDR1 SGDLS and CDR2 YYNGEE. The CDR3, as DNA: TGTGCCAGCAGCGTAGAAATGAATGAGCAGTTCTTC. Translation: CASSVEMNEQFF.

In DNA form, the CDR3 reads TGCAGCGTTGAGCCGGATTCCTACAATGAGCAGTTCTTC. This translates into CSVEPDSYNEQFF. The J gene is TRBJ2-1, the V gene TRBV29-1; the D is unclear. V lost 3 bases to trimming and J lost 1 base, with 7 bases between them. Germline CDR1 reads SQVTM; CDR2 reads ANQGSEA. The CDR3 spans 13 residues.

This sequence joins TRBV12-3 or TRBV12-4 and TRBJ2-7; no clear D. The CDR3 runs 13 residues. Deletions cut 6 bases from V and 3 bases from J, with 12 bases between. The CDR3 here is CASSPSPSYEQYF. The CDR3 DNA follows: TGTGCCAGCAGCCCATCGCCGAGCTACGAGCAGTACTTC.

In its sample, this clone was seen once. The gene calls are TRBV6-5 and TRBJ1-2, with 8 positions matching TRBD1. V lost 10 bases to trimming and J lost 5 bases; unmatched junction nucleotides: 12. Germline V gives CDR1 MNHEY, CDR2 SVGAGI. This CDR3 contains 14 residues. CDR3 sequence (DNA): TGTGCCACCTCCGGGACAGGCGGGGTGTATGGCTACACCTTC. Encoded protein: CATSGTGGVYGYTF.

The CDR3: CASSPGGGEAEAFF. The DNA of the CDR3 is TGCGCCAGCAGCCCTGGCGGGGGCGAGGCTGAAGCTTTCTTT. The chain joins TRBV5-1 to TRBJ1-1; tentatively, D is TRBD1 (6 bases). The V end lost 4 bases, the J end lost 6 bases, and 16 bases lay between the germline ends. CDR3 length: 14 amino acids. Germline CDR1 and CDR2: SGHRS and YFSETQ.

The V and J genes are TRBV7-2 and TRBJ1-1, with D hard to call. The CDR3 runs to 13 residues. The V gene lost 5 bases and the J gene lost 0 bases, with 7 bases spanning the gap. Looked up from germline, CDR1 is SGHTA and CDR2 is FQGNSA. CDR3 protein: CASSLLVNTEAFF. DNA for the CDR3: TGTGCCAGCAGCCTATTAGTGAACACTGAAGCTTTCTTT.

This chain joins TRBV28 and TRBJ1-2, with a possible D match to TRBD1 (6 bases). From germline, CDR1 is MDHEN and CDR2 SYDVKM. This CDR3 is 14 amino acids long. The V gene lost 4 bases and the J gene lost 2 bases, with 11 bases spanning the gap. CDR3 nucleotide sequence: TGTGCCAGCAGTTCGACGGACAGAAACTATGGCTACACCTTC. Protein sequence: CASSSTDRNYGYTF.

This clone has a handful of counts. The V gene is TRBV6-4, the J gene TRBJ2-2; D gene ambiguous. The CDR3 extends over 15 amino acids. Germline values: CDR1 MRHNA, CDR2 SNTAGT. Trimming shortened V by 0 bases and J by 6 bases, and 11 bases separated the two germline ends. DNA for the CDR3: TGTGCCAGCAGTGACTCCGATAACCAGGCCGGGGAGCTGTTTTTT. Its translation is CASSDSDNQAGELFF.

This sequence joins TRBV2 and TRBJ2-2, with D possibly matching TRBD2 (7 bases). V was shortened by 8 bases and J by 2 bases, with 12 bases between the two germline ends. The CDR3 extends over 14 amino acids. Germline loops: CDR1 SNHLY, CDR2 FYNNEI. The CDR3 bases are TGTGCCAGCGAACGGGGGGCCAACACCGGGGAGCTGTTTTTT. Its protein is CASERGANTGELFF.

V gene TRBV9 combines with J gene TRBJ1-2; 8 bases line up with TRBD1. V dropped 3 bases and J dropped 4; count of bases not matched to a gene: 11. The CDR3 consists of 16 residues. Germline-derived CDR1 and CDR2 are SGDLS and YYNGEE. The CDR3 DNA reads TGTGCCAGCAGCGCCGGGTCAGGGGGCCAGGGCTATGGCTACACCTTC. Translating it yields CASSAGSGGQGYGYTF. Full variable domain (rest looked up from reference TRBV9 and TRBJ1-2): DSGVTQTPKHLITATGQRVTLRCSPRSGDLSVYWYQQSLDQGLQFLIQYYNGEERAKGNILERFSAQQFPDLHSELNLSSLELGDSALYFCASSAGSGGQGYGYTFGSGTRLTVV.

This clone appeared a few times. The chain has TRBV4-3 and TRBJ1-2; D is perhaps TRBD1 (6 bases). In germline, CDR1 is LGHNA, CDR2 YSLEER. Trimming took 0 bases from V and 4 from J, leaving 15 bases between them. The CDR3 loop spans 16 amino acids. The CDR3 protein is CASSQDGQGHFYGYTF. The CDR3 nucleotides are TGCGCCAGCAGCCAAGATGGTCAGGGACACTTCTATGGCTACACCTTC.

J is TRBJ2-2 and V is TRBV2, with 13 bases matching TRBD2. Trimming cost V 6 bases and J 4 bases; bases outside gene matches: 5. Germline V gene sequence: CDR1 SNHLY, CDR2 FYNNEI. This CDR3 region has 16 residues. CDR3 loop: CASRGLAGDTTGELFF. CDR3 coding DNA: TGTGCCAGCAGAGGACTAGCGGGAGACACCACCGGGGAGCTGTTTTTT.

The CDR3 DNA is TGTGCCACCAGTGATAGCAGCTCCTACGAGCAGTACTTC. This translates into CATSDSSSYEQYF. The V and J genes are TRBV24-1 and TRBJ2-7; D gene ambiguous. Between the trimmed V and J ends, which lost 3 bases and 0 bases, there was a span of 5 bases. Germline V lookup: CDR1 KGHDR, CDR2 SFDVKD. The length of the CDR3 is 13 residues.

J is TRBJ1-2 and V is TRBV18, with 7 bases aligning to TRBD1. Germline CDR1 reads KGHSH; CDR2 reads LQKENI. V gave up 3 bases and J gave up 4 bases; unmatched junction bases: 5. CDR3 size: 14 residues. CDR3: CASSPGQATYGYTF. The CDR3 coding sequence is TGTGCCAGCTCACCCGGACAGGCGACCTATGGCTACACCTTC. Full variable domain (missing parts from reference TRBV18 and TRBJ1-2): NAGVMQNPRHLVRRRGQEARLRCSPMKGHSHVYWYRQLPEEGLKFMVYLQKENIIDESGMPKERFSAEFPKEGPSILRIQQVVRGDSAAYFCASSPGQATYGYTFGSGTRLTVV.

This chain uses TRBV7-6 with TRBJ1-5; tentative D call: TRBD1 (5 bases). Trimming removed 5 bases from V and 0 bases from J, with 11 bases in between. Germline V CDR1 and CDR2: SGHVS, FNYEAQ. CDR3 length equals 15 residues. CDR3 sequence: CASSADSYSNQPQHF. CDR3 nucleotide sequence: TGTGCCAGCAGCGCAGACAGTTATAGCAATCAGCCCCAGCATTTT.

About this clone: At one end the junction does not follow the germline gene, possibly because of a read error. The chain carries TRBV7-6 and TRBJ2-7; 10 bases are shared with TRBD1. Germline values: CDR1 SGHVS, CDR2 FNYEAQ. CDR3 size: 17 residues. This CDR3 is CASSLDPYRDRGHEQYF. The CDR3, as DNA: TGTGCCAGCAGTTTAGACCCCTACCGGGACAGGGGCCACGAGCAGTACTTC.

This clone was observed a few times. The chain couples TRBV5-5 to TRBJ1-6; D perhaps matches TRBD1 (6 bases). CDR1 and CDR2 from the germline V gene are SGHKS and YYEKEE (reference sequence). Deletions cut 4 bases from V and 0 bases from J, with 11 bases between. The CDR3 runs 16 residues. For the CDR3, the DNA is TGTGCCAGCAGCGAGCAAGGGGGCTCCTATAATTCACCCCTCCACTTT. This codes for CASSEQGGSYNSPLHF.

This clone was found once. In nucleotides, the CDR3 is TGTGCCAGCCAAAGCCGGCCAGTGGATACGCAGTATTTT. Residues: CASQSRPVDTQYF. The rearrangement joins TRBV6-1 to TRBJ2-3; D gene ambiguous. The CDR3 spans 13 residues. Trimming pared 8 bases from V and 6 bases from J, leaving 15 bases between. Germline V gives CDR1 MNHNS, CDR2 SASEGT.

CDR3 loop: CATSSLPGPETQPQHF. CDR3 nucleotides: TGTGCCACCAGCTCACTTCCGGGTCCAGAAACACAGCCCCAGCATTTT. This chain links TRBV15 with TRBJ1-5; no firm D call. Germline V gene sequence: CDR1 LNHNV, CDR2 YYDKDF (reference sequence). The CDR3 covers 16 residues. The V and J ends lost 5 bases and 7 bases respectively, with 21 bases between them.

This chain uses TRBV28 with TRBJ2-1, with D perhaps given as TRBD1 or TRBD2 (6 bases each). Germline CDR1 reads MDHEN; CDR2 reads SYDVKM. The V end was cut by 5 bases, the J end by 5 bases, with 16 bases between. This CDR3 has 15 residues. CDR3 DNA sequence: TGTGCCAGCAGTGACCGGGGGCAAAGTAACAATGAGCAGTTCTTC. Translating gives CASSDRGQSNNEQFF.

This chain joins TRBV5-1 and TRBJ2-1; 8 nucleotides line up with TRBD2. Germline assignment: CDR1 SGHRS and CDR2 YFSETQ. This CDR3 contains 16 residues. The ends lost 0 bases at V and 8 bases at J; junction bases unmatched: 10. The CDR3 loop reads CASSLAGGAAGDEQFF. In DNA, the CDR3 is TGCGCCAGCAGCTTGGCCGGGGGGGCCGCAGGCGATGAGCAGTTCTTC.

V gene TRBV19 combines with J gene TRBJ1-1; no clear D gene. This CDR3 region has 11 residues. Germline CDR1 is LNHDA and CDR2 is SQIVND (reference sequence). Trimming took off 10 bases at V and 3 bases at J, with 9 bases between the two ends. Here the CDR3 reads CATQTYTEAFF. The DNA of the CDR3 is TGTGCCACTCAGACGTACACTGAAGCTTTCTTT.

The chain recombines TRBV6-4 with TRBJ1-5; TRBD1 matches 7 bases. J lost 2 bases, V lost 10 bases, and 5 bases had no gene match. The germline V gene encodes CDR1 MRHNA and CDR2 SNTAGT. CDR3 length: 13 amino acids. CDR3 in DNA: TGTGCCAACGACGACAGGGGCAATCAGCCCCAGCATTTT. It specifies CANDDRGNQPQHF.

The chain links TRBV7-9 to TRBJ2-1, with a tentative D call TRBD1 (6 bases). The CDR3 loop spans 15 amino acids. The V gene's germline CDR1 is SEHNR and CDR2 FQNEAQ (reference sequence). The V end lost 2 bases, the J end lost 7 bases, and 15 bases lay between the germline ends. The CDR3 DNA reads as TGTGCCAGCAGCTTACAAAGGCAGGGGATGAATGAGCAGTTCTTC. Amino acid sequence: CASSLQRQGMNEQFF.

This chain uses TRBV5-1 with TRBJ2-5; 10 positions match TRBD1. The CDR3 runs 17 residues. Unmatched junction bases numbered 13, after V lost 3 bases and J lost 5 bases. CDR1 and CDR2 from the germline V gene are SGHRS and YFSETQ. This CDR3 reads CASSWVGRQGAKETQYF. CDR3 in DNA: TGCGCCAGCAGCTGGGTAGGGCGACAGGGGGCTAAGGAGACCCAGTACTTC.